This TCR beta chain was identified during a study of regulatory T cells in long-lasting Graves disease. As for the study in general: Over 5 years of antithyroid drugs with positive TSH receptor antibodies was taken to mean persistent Graves' disease.

This clonotype was found many times. Its antigen is as yet unknown. Building of the TCR beta libraries involved iRepertoire HTBI primers and Arm-PCR of CDR3 regions. From the multiplex PCR reads, TCRdb called clonotypes with MiXCR, one entry per CDR3 protein. The table includes about 450,000 distinct CDR3 sequences, 23% detected once. Time point here: persistent/refractory GD, antithyroid drugs over 5 years with positive TRAb. PBMC-derived RNA was used for the TCR library. Diagnosing Graves' disease relied on the American Thyroid Association guidelines. J was trimmed by 2 bases and V by 7 bases; bases with no gene match: 8. Germline V gene lookup returns CDR1 MNHNS and CDR2 SASEGT. This CDR3 spans 14 amino acids. Findings and limits, study-wide: Those with persistent Graves' had less TCR diversity than newly diagnosed patients. Preferential use of TRBV28, TRBJ1-2 and TRBJ2-5 was seen in persistent disease.

The J gene is TRBJ2-7, the V gene TRBV6-1; TRBD1 agrees at 7 bases. The sequence came from a female donor with Graves disease. The sequencing here drew on peripheral blood mononuclear cells (PBMCs), taken when the disease was refractory, from a patient treated with antithyroid drugs. CDR3 protein: CASTYRDRPYEQYF. The CDR3, as DNA: TGTGCCAGCACCTACCGGGACAGACCCTACGAGCAGTACTTC.